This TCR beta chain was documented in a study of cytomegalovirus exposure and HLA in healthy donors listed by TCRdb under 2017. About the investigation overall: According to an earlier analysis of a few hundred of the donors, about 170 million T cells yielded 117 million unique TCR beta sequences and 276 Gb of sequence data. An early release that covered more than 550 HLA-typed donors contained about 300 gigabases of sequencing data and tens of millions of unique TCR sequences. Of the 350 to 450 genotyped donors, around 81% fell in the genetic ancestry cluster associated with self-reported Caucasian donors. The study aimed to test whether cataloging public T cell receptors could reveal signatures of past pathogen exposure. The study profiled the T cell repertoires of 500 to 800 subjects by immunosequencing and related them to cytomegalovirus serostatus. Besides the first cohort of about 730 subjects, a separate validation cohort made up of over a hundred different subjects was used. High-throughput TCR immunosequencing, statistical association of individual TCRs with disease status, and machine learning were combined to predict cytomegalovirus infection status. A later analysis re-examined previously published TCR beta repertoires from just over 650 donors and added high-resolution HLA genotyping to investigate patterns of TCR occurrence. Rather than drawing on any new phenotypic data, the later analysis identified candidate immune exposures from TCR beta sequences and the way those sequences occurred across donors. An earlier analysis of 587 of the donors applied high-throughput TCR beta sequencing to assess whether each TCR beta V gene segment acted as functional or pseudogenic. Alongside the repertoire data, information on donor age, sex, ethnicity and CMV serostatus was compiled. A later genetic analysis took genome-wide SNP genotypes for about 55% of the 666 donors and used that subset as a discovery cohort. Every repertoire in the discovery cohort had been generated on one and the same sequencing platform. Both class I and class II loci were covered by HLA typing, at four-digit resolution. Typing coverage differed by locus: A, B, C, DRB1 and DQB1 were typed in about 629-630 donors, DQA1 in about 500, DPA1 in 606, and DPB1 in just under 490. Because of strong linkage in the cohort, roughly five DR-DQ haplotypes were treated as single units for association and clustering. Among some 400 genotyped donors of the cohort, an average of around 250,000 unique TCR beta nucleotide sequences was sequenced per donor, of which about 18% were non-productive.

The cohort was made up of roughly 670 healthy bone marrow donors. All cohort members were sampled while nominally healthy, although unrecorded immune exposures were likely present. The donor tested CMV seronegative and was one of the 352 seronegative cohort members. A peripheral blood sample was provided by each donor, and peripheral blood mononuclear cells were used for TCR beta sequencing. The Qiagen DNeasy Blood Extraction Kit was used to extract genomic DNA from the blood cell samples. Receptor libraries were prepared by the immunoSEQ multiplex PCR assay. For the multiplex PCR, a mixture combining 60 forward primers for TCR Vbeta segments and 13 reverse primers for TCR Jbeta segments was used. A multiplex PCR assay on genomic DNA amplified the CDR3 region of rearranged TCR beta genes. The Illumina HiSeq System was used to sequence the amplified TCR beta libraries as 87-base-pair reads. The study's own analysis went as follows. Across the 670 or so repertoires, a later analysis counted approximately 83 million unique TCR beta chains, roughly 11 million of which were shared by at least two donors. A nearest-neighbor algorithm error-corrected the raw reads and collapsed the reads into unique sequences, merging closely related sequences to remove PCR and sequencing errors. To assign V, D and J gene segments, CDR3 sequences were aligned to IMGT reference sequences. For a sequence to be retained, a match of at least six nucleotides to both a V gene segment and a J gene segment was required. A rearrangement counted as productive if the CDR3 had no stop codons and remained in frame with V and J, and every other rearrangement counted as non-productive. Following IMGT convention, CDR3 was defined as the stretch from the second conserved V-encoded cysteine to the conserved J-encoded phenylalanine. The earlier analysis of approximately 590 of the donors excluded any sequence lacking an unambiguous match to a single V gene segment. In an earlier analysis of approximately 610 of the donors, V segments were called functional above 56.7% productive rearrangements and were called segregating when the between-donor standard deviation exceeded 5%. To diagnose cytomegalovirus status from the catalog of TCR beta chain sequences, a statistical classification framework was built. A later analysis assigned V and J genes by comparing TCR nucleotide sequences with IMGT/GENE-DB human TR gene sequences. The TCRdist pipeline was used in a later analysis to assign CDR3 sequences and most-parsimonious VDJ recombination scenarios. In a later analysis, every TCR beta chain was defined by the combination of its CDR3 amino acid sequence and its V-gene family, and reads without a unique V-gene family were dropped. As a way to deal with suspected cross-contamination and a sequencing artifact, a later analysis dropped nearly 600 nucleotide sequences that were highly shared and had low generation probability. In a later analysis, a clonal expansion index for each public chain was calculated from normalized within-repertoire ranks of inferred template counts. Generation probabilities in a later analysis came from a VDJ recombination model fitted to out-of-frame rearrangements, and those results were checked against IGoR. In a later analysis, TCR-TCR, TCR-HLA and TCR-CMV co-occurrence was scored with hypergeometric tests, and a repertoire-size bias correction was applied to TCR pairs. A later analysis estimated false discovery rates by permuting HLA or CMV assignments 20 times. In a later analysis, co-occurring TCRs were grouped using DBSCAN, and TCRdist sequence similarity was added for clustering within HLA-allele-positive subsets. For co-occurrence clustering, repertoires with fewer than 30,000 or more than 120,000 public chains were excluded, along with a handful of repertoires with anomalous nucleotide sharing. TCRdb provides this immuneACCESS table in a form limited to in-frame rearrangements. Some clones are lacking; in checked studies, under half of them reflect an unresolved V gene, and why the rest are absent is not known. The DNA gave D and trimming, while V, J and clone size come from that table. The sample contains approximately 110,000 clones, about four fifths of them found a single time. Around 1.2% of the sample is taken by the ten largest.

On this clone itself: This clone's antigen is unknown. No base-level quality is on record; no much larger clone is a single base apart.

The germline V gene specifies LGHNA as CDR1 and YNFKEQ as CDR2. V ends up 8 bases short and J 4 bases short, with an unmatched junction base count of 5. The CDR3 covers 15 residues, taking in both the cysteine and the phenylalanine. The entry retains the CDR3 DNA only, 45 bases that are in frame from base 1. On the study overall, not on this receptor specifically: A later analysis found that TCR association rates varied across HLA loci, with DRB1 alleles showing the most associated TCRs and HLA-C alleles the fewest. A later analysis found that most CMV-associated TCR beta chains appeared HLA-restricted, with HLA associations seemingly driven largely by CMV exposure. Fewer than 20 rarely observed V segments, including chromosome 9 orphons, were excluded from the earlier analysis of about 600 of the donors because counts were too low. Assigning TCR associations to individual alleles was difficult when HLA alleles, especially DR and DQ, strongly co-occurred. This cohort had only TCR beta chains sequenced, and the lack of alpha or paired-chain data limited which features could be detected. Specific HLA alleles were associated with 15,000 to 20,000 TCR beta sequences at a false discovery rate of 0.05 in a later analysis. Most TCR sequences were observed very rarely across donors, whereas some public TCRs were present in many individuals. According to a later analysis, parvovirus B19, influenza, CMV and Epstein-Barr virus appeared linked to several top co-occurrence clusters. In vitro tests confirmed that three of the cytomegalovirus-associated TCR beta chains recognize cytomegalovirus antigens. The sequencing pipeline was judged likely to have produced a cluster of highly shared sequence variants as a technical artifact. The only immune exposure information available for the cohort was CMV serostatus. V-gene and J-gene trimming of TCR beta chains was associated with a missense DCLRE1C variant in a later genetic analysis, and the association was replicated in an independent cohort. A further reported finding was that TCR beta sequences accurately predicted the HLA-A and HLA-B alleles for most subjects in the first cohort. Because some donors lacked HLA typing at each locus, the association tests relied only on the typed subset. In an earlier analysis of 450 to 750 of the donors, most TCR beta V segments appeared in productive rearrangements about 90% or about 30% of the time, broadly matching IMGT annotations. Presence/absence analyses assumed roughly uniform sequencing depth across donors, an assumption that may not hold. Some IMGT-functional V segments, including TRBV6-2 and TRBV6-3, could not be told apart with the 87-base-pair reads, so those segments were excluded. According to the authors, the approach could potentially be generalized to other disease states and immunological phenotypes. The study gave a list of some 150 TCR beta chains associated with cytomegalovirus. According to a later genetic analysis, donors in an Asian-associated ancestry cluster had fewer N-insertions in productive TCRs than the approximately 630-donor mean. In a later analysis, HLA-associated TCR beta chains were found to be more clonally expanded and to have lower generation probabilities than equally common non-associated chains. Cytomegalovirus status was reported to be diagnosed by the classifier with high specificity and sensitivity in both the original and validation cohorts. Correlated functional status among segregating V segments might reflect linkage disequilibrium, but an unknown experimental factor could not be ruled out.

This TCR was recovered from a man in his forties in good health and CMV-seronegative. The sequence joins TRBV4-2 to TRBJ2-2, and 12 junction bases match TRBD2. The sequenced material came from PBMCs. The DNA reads TGTGCCAGCTTAGCTAGCGGGAGGGGCACCGGGGAGCTGTTTTTT. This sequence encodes CASLASGRGTGELFF.